This is a list of T cell receptor beta chains from one sample in a study of Graves' ophthalmopathy and Graves' hyperthyroidism. TCRdb independently ran MiXCR on the multiplex PCR reads; one entry per CDR3 protein. Counted here are a few hundred thousand distinct CDR3 sequences, about 17% occurring once; the ten biggest clones make up around an eighth. The sample consisted of peripheral blood. These receptors were taken from an adult man with Graves' ophthalmopathy. Each CDR3 is given with its conserved first and last residue.

V gene	J gene	CDR3 protein
TRBV4-2	TRBJ2-7	CASSPIWDRGRSGTSCEQYF
TRBV6-1	TRBJ2-5	CASSTRPGTQETQYF
TRBV20-1	TRBJ2-7	CSAEDTANSYEQYF
TRBV30	TRBJ2-7	CAWTPFVGGAGGGAYEQYF
TRBV12-3/TRBV12-4	TRBJ1-5	CASSFKDRGQPQHF
TRBV20-1	TRBJ2-7	CSARFEDYEQYF
TRBV12-3/TRBV12-4	TRBJ2-7	CASSRPVGEQYF
TRBV7-2	TRBJ1-5	CASSLANRESNQPQHF
TRBV7-2	TRBJ1-1	CASSLAWVESTEAFF
TRBV6-2/TRBV6-3	TRBJ1-5	CASTTSNQPQHF
TRBV28	TRBJ2-7	CASSYVLGQGGHEQYF
TRBV18	TRBJ2-7	CASSPSFTGSSYEQYF
TRBV2	TRBJ2-2	CASSEAAFANTGELFF
TRBV2	TRBJ2-2	CASSVLGGATGELFF
TRBV12-3/TRBV12-4	TRBJ1-1	CASSTYADEAEAFF
TRBV7-8	TRBJ2-7	CASSSHEGLSSYEQYF
TRBV18	TRBJ1-1	CASSLFTTQNMGTEAFF
TRBV6-5	TRBJ2-7	CASSYTRTLSEQYF
TRBV12-3/TRBV12-4	TRBJ1-6	CASSSRTGSNSPLHF
TRBV29-1	TRBJ2-4	CSVDLSGNIQYF
TRBV11-2	TRBJ2-7	CASSLTRGPYEQYF
TRBV19	TRBJ2-7	CASSIGLAGVYEQYF
TRBV9	TRBJ2-7	CASSGAGGRYEQYF
TRBV19	TRBJ1-2	CASSIPVGQETNYGYTF
TRBV29-1	TRBJ2-7	CSVQIRQGNEQYF
TRBV5-1	TRBJ2-7	CASSLAGQDSDEQYF
TRBV25-1	TRBJ2-7	CASSYLAGSDEQYF
TRBV30	TRBJ2-7	CAWKSSSSPVKRVSYEQYF
TRBV20-1	TRBJ2-5	CSARPGLGQETQYF
TRBV7-9	TRBJ2-5	CASNSRWQQETQYF
TRBV11-2	TRBJ2-2	CASSAGQESGELFF
TRBV27	TRBJ2-7	CASSFKDRGSYEQYF
TRBV20-1	TRBJ1-1	CSASPQESEAFF
TRBV2	TRBJ2-5	CASSEEGGQGHQETQYF
TRBV5-1	TRBJ2-5	CASSPASGGVQETQYF